Given below is one TCR beta chain in context. The antigen is unknown. Time point given: persistent/refractory GD, antithyroid drugs over 5 years with positive TRAb. PBMC-extracted RNA yielded the TCR library. Arm-PCR of CDR3 regions with iRepertoire HTBI primers generated TCR beta libraries. MiXCR, run by TCRdb on the multiplex PCR reads, gives a single entry per CDR3 protein. Of about 470,000 distinct CDR3 sequences listed, roughly 20% were seen once; the top ten hold approximately 8%. This entry belongs to a study of regulatory T cells in long-lasting Graves disease. CDR1 is DFQATT, CDR2 SNEGSKA, per germline (reference sequence). CDR3 length: 14 residues. With 7 bases clipped from V and 4 bases from J, the junction kept 9 bases outside the gene matches. Points from the study as a whole: TCR diversity was lower in persistent Graves' patients than in newly diagnosed ones.

The sample here was peripheral blood mononuclear cells (PBMCs), taken when the disease was refractory, from a patient treated with antithyroid drugs. This clonotype was obtained from a female donor with Graves disease. The J gene is TRBJ2-3, the V gene TRBV20-1; 9 nucleotides match TRBD1. For the CDR3, the DNA is TGCAGTGTTCCGACAGGGGGTATCGCAGATACGCAGTATTTT. Its translation: CSVPTGGIADTQYF.